This T cell receptor beta chain was observed in a study of blood T cell repertoires in COVID-19. Across the whole study: Whether acute or convalescent, the COVID-19 samples came from the United States, Italy and Spain.

This clone was counted only a few times. Profiled with immunoSEQ multiplex PCR; TCRdb holds only in-frame clones, not every one. The top ten hold over 2% of the sample, which has 250,000 to 350,000 clones, around 89% seen once. Study members were between 18 and 89 years old and lived in 20 to 25 US regions. Participants reported their clinical history, and cohort assignment relied on those reports. The V and J ends lost 0 bases and 12 bases, in that order; junction bases with no gene match: 8. CDR3 length: 15 amino acids. Germline V gene lookup returns CDR1 MRHNA and CDR2 SNTAGT. This chain joins TRBV6-4 and TRBJ2-1, with 10 bases fitting TRBD2. The sequence was obtained from a woman aged 55-69 years in a cohort exposed to, infected with or recovered from COVID-19 (not recorded which). Sequenced material: PBMCs or T cells enriched from blood (not recorded which). The CDR3 DNA follows: TGTGCCAGCAGTGACTCGGCTAGCGGGAGTATGGCGCAGTTCTTC. Its protein is CASSDSASGSMAQFF.